The 11 T cell receptor beta chains listed next were all sequenced from one sample in a study of T-cell reconstitution after alpha-beta-depleted transplantation in children. Unique molecular identifiers tagged the TCRbeta library. TCRdb ran MiXCR on the PCR reads and lists one entry per CDR3 protein. The sample has approximately 300,000 distinct CDR3 sequences, more than 9% seen once; the top ten hold around 20%. The material was peripheral blood, obtained 180 days after TCRalphabeta/CD19-depleted stem cell transplant. Receptor source: a male patient under 10 years old who had a stem cell transplant for chronic granulomatous disease, so the T cells may come from the graft donor.

This clonotype was seen a handful of times. V and J are TRBV19 and TRBJ2-1, with no clear D. There are 15 residues in the CDR3. Germline V lookup: CDR1 LNHDA, CDR2 SQIVND (reference sequence). Trimming cost V 0 bases and J 3 bases, with 9 bases left between them. CDR3 region: CASSIDGLDYNEQFF. The CDR3 bases are TGTGCCAGTAGTATAGATGGGCTCGACTACAATGAGCAGTTCTTC. Together with reference TRBV19 and TRBJ2-1, the CDR3 gives the full variable domain: DGGITQSPKYLFRKEGQNVTLSCEQNLNHDAMYWYRQDPGQGLRLIYYSQIVNDFQKGDIAEGYSVSREKKESFPLTVTSAQKNPTAFYLCASSIDGLDYNEQFFGPGTRLTVL.

This clonotype occurred many times. The gene calls are TRBV5-1 and TRBJ2-1; 8 bases align to TRBD2. Germline loops: CDR1 SGHRS, CDR2 YFSETQ. The CDR3 runs to 15 residues. Trimming at V came to 3 bases and at J to 4 bases, leaving 6 bases not matched to a gene. CDR3 coding DNA: TGCGCCAGCAGCTCTGGCGGGAGGAGTTACAATGAGCAGTTCTTC. Encoded protein: CASSSGGRSYNEQFF.

This clonotype was seen more than once but under ten times. This rearrangement joins TRBV7-2 to TRBJ1-6; no definite D call. The CDR3 contains 14 residues. V was clipped by 2 bases and J by 6 bases, with 8 bases between them. The V gene's germline CDR1 is SGHTA and CDR2 FQGNSA. CDR3 coding DNA: TGTGCCAGCAGCTTAACAGTTGTTAATTCACCCCTCCACTTT. Encoded protein: CASSLTVVNSPLHF.

This clonotype was detected many times. The chain has TRBV7-9 and TRBJ2-1; 10 positions agree with TRBD2. Germline lookup yields CDR1 SEHNR and CDR2 FQNEAQ (reference sequence). The CDR3 is 14 amino acids. Losses at the gene ends were 5 bases for V and 7 bases for J; bases not matched to a gene: 5. CDR3 loop: CASSPSGGGNEQFF. In nucleotides, the CDR3 is TGTGCCAGCAGCCCCAGCGGGGGGGGGAATGAGCAGTTCTTC.

With respect to this clonotype: A much larger clone lies one base from this, so it may be a read error. The CDR3 region has the DNA TGCAGTGCTACACGTAGACAGGGAGGCAGTGAGCAGTACTTC. It is translated as CSATRRQGGSEQYF. V gene TRBV20-1 combines with J gene TRBJ2-7; a possible D gene is TRBD1 (7 bases). There are 14 residues in the CDR3. Trimming removed 4 bases from V and 7 bases from J, with 20 bases in between. Germline V gives CDR1 DFQATT, CDR2 SNEGSKA (reference sequence).

On this clonotype itself: This may arise from a read error, as a much more abundant clone is one base away. The CDR3 is CASSRHGETQSF. In DNA form, the CDR3 reads TGTGCCAGCAGCAGACACGGGGAGACCCAGTCCTTC. The V and J genes are TRBV6-5 and TRBJ2-5, with a weak D call TRBD2 (5 bases). Per the germline V gene, CDR1 is MNHEY and CDR2 is SVGAGI. The CDR3 sequence is 12 residues long.

This clonotype was detected ten times or more. This chain joins TRBV28 and TRBJ2-7, with 10 positions matching TRBD1. V lost 6 bases, J lost 2 bases, and 7 bases stayed unmatched. CDR1 and CDR2 (germline): MDHEN, SYDVKM. This CDR3 is 15 amino acids long. The CDR3 loop reads CASSHPGQGAYEQYF. The CDR3 nucleotides are TGTGCCAGCAGCCACCCAGGACAGGGGGCCTACGAGCAGTACTTC.

This clonotype was detected many times. V is TRBV10-3 and J is TRBJ2-7; 7 nucleotides match TRBD2. Trimming at V came to 10 bases and at J to 2 bases, leaving 8 bases not matched to a gene. The V gene's germline CDR1 is ENHRY and CDR2 SYGVKD. The CDR3 is 13 amino acids. CDR3 bases: TGTGCCAACGCGGGACTACCAACCTACGAGCAGTACTTC. Translating it yields CANAGLPTYEQYF.

In the case of this clonotype: It may be a read error: a sequence one base away is much more abundant. This CDR3 reads CSASSSVGLRETQYF. CDR3 sequence (DNA): TGCAGTGCTAGTTCGTCCGTGGGGTTGAGAGAGACCCAGTACTTC. The chain couples TRBV20-1 to TRBJ2-5; D unresolved. The V gene lost 3 bases and the J gene lost 4 bases, with 18 bases spanning the gap. The V gene's germline CDR1 is DFQATT and CDR2 SNEGSKA (reference sequence). The CDR3 is made up of 15 amino acids.

This clonotype was recorded at least ten times. The chain's CDR3 is CASRKGTDYGYTF. CDR3 in DNA: TGTGCCAGCAGGAAGGGGACAGACTATGGCTACACCTTC. The chain uses TRBV6-2 or TRBV6-3 and TRBJ1-2; 7 bases align to TRBD1. The CDR3 is made up of 13 amino acids. Germline V CDR1 and CDR2: MNHEY, SVGEGT. The junction had 4 bases not matched to a gene; V was cut back by 6 bases and J by 3 bases.

This clonotype was recorded many times. The V call is TRBV15, the J call TRBJ2-2; D is possibly TRBD1 or TRBD2 (5 bases each). V was pared by 0 bases and J by 4 bases, with 12 bases between. This CDR3 region has 16 residues. In germline, CDR1 is LNHNV, CDR2 YYDKDF (reference sequence). The CDR3 DNA reads TGTGCCACCAGCAGAGATTCTTCGGGGCCCACCGGGGAGCTGTTTTTT. Residues: CATSRDSSGPTGELFF.